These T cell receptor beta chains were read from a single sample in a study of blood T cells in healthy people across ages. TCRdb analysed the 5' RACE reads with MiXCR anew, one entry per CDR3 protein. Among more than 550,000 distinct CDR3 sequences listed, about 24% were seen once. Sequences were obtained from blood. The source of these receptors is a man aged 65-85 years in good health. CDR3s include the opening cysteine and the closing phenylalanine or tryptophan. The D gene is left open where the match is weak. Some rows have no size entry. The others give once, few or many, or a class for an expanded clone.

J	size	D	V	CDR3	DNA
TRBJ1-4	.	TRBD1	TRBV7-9	CASSLDWTGNEKLFF	TGTGCCAGCAGCTTAGATTGGACAGGGAATGAAAAACTGTTTTTT
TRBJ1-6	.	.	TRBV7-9	CASRSGDGSPLHF	TGTGCCAGCAGATCGGGGGACGGATCACCCCTCCACTTT
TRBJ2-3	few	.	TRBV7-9	CASSFERGPSTDTQYF	TGTGCCAGCAGCTTTGAAAGGGGTCCTAGCACAGATACGCAGTATTTT
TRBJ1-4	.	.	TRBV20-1	CSAKPPRADEKLFF	TGCAGTGCTAAGCCCCCCAGGGCGGATGAAAAACTGTTTTTT
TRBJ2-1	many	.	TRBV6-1	CASSGTGTPGNEQFF	TGTGCCAGCAGTGGGACCGGGACCCCGGGGAATGAGCAGTTCTTC
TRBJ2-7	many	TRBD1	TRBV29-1	CSALDRGPYEQYF	TGCAGCGCACTCGACAGGGGCCCCTACGAGCAGTACTTC
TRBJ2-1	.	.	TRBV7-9	CASSLEVEQFF	TGTGCCAGCAGCTTAGAGGTAGAGCAGTTCTTC
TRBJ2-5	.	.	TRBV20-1	CSANEPVRQTQYF	TGCAGTGCTAATGAACCGGTGAGGCAGACCCAGTACTTC
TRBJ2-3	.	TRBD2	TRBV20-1	CSASGGEGTDTQYF	TGCAGTGCTAGTGGCGGGGAGGGGACAGATACGCAGTATTTT
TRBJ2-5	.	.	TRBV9	CASSASDHQETQYF	TGTGCCAGCAGCGCCTCGGACCACCAAGAGACCCAGTACTTC
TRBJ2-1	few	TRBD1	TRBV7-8	CASSLVGQGVNEQFF	TGTGCCAGCAGCTTAGTGGGACAGGGAGTCAATGAGCAGTTCTTC
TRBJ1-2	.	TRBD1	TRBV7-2	CASSLLLTGIGHTF	TGTGCCAGCAGCTTACTCCTGACAGGGATTGGCCACACCTTC
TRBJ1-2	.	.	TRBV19	CASSIAAGARGGYTF	TGTGCCAGTAGTATAGCGGCGGGGGCGCGCGGTGGCTACACCTTC
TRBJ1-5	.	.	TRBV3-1	CASSPMGPNQPQHF	TGTGCCAGCAGCCCTATGGGCCCGAATCAGCCCCAGCATTTT
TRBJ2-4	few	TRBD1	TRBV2	CASRNTGGISKNIQYF	TGTGCCAGCAGAAACACAGGGGGCATCTCCAAAAACATTCAGTACTTC
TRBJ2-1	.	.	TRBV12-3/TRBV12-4	CASRLVSEQFF	TGTGCCAGCAGACTAGTTAGCGAGCAGTTCTTC
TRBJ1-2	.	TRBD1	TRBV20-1	CSARVPGQGFYGYTF	TGCAGTGCTAGAGTTCCGGGACAGGGCTTCTATGGCTACACCTTC
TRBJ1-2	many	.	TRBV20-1	CSATQINYGYTF	TGCAGTGCTACACAGATTAACTATGGCTACACCTTC
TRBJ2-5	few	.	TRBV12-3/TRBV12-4	CASTDGPRETQYF	TGTGCCAGCACCGACGGGCCCCGGGAGACCCAGTACTTC
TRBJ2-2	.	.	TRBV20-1	CRAEGLTGELFF	TGCAGGGCGGAGGGATTAACCGGGGAGCTGTTTTTT
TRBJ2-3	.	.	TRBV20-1	CSASAAFTDTQYF	TGCAGTGCTAGTGCAGCTTTCACAGATACGCAGTATTTT
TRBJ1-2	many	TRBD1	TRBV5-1	CASSLSQGANYGYTF	TGCGCCAGCAGCTTATCACAGGGGGCGAATTATGGCTACACCTTC
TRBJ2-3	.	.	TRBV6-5	CASGLPRRGATDTQYF	TGTGCCAGCGGACTACCTCGAAGGGGGGCGACAGATACGCAGTATTTT
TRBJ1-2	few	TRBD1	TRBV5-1	CASSLELDRGLGYTF	TGCGCCAGCAGCTTGGAACTGGACAGGGGGCTCGGCTACACCTTC
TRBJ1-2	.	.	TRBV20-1	CSASPPGAYGYTF	TGCAGTGCTTCACCCCCAGGGGCCTATGGCTACACCTTC
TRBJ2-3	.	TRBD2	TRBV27	CASSNLRSSGRAPWQYF	TGTGCCAGCAGTAACCTTAGGTCTAGCGGGAGGGCCCCGTGGCAGTATTTT
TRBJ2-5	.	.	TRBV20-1	CSAPRASPQETQYF	TGCAGTGCCCCCCGAGCATCCCCTCAAGAGACCCAGTACTTC
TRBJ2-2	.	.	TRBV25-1	CASSESPGHRDTGELFF	TGTGCCAGCAGTGAGTCCCCGGGACATAGGGACACCGGGGAGCTGTTTTTT
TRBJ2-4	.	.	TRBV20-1	CSALGLILAKNIQYF	TGCAGTGCGCTTGGACTGATCCTAGCCAAAAACATTCAGTACTTC
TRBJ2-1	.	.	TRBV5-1	CASTEDSHYNEQFF	TGCGCCAGCACGGAGGACAGCCACTACAATGAGCAGTTCTTC
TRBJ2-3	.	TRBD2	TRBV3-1	CASSPWTSGGTTDTQYF	TGTGCCAGCAGCCCGTGGACTAGCGGGGGAACCACAGATACGCAGTATTTT
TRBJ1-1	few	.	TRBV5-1	CASSLVAQNTEAFF	TGCGCCAGCAGCTTGGTGGCACAGAACACTGAAGCTTTCTTT
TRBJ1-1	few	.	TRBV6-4	CASSDSNRGRTEAFF	TGTGCCAGCAGTGACTCTAACCGGGGTCGGACTGAAGCTTTCTTT
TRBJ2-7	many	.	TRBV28	CASSLMGPASYEQYF	TGTGCCAGCAGTTTGATGGGACCCGCATCCTACGAGCAGTACTTC
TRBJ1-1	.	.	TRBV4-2	CASSPSGPRTEAFF	TGTGCCAGCAGCCCCTCCGGTCCTAGAACTGAAGCTTTCTTT
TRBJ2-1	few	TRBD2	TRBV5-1	CASSYLAGSNEQFF	TGCGCCAGCAGCTACCTAGCGGGAAGCAATGAGCAGTTCTTC